A selection of T cell receptor beta chains follows, all from one sample in a study of blood T cells in healthy people across ages. TCRdb reanalysed the 5' RACE reads using MiXCR and keeps one entry per CDR3 protein. This sample yields about 1 million distinct CDR3 sequences, of which over 35% are seen a single time; about 19% belongs to the top ten. Specimen: blood. The receptors were sampled from a woman aged 55-70 years in good health. The CDR3 runs from the conserved cysteine through the conserved F or W. The order of the fields is clone size, D gene, J gene, V gene, CDR3 protein, CDR3 DNA. The D gene is left open where the match is weak. Some rows have no size entry. The others give once, few or many, or a class for an expanded clone.

size: few
D: .
J: TRBJ1-5
V: TRBV6-6
CDR3: CASSYSEGTQPQHF
DNA: TGTGCCAGCAGTTACTCGGAAGGGACTCAGCCCCAGCATTTT

size: .
D: .
J: TRBJ2-7
V: TRBV21-1
CDR3: CASSKAQVVRHLTPYEQYF
DNA: TGTGCCAGCAGCAAAGCCCAGGTTGTTAGACACCTAACGCCCTACGAGCAGTACTTC

size: .
D: .
J: TRBJ1-2
V: TRBV6-6
CDR3: CASSYSGSEKGGYTF
DNA: TGTGCCAGCAGTTACTCAGGCAGTGAGAAGGGTGGCTACACCTTC

size: few
D: TRBD2
J: TRBJ2-7
V: TRBV7-2
CDR3: CASSLTSGTFYEQYF
DNA: TGTGCCAGCAGCTTGACTAGCGGGACTTTCTACGAGCAGTACTTC

size: .
D: .
J: TRBJ2-7
V: TRBV5-1
CDR3: CASKKEQSSYEQYF
DNA: TGCGCCAGCAAAAAGGAACAGAGCTCCTACGAGCAGTACTTC

size: .
D: .
J: TRBJ2-1
V: TRBV9
CDR3: CASSVGVGASWDNERFF
DNA: .

size: .
D: TRBD2
J: TRBJ2-3
V: TRBV6-1
CDR3: CASSAHSGRALDTQYF
DNA: TGTGCCAGCAGTGCCCATAGCGGGAGGGCCTTAGATACGCAGTATTTT

size: .
D: .
J: TRBJ2-1
V: TRBV6-5
CDR3: CASSYSTGEQFF
DNA: TGTGCCAGCAGTTACTCGACGGGTGAGCAGTTCTTC

size: .
D: TRBD2
J: TRBJ2-1
V: TRBV20-1
CDR3: CSAKPGLAANNEQFF
DNA: TGCAGTGCCAAGCCGGGACTAGCGGCGAACAATGAGCAGTTCTTC

size: few
D: .
J: TRBJ1-2
V: TRBV4-1
CDR3: CASSQVQQYYGYTF
DNA: TGCGCCAGCAGCCAAGTCCAGCAATACTATGGCTACACCTTC

size: .
D: .
J: TRBJ2-3
V: TRBV6-5
CDR3: CASMAAGSLKTDTQYF
DNA: TGTGCCAGCATGGCGGCGGGTAGTCTTAAAACAGATACGCAGTATTTT

size: .
D: .
J: TRBJ2-5
V: TRBV25-1
CDR3: CASSEYGGVMETQYF
DNA: TGTGCCAGCAGTGAATATGGGGGAGTGATGGAGACCCAGTACTTC